Presented here are 14 T cell receptor beta chains from one specimen sequenced in a study of vaccination effects on CD4 cells after COVID-19. Using viral peptide pools, the ViraFEST assay grew out antigen-specific CD4+ T cells prior to sequencing. At the end of nine to ten days of culture, CD4+ T cells were isolated. Sometime from March through December 2020, the person acquired a SARS-CoV-2 infection that PCR confirmed. These receptors lack a known antigen. TCRdb's table, derived via immunoSEQ multiplex PCR, lists solely in-frame clones and lacks some. The table lists about 45,000 clones, about three quarters of them singletons, with 25% to 35% in the top ten. The sample here was CD4+ T cells from PBMCs cultured with a peptide pool, taken before COVID-19 vaccination. These TCRs come from a human donor who had a prior SARS-CoV-2 infection.

The chain joins TRBV3-1 (or the pseudogene TRBV3-2) to TRBJ2-1, with D possibly matching TRBD1 (6 bases). In germline, CDR1 is LGHDT, CDR2 YNNKEL (reference sequence). This CDR3 has 14 residues. The V end was cut by 1 base, the J end by 4 bases, with 8 bases between. This CDR3 reads CASSQGQEYNEQFF. The CDR3 nucleotides are TGTGCCAGCAGCCAAGGACAGGAATACAATGAGCAGTTCTTC.

V gene TRBV7-9 combines with J gene TRBJ2-3, with unresolved D. CDR3 length: 15 amino acids. Germline lookup yields CDR1 SEHNR and CDR2 FQNEAQ (reference sequence). V was pared by 7 bases and J by 3 bases, with 17 bases between. The CDR3 DNA is TGTGCCAGCACGATGAGTTTCGGTGGGACAGATACGCAGTATTTT. It yields the protein CASTMSFGGTDTQYF.

The genes are TRBV20-1 and TRBJ2-7; D possibly corresponds to TRBD1 (5 bases). V was clipped by 3 bases and J by 2 bases, with 14 bases between them. The V gene's germline CDR1 is DFQATT and CDR2 SNEGSKA (reference sequence). This CDR3 comprises 14 residues. DNA for the CDR3: TGCAGTGCTAGTGTGCGGCAGGGCGCCTACGAGCAGTACTTC. Encoded protein: CSASVRQGAYEQYF.

The chain employs TRBV2 and TRBJ2-7; D could derive from TRBD1 or TRBD2 (5 bases each). Trimming removed 8 bases from V and 3 bases from J, with 14 bases in between. Germline CDR1 is SNHLY and CDR2 is FYNNEI. This CDR3 has 13 residues. As DNA, the CDR3 is TGTGCCAGCTCCGGGACGGGAAACTACGAGCAGTACTTC. Translation gives CASSGTGNYEQYF.

CDR3 amino acids: CASRRIAGEETQYF. DNA for the CDR3: TGTGCCAGCAGACGTATAGCGGGGGAAGAGACCCAGTACTTC. This chain uses TRBV7-9 with TRBJ2-5, with TRBD2 matching over 9 bases. V lost 6 bases to trimming and J lost 3 bases; unmatched junction nucleotides: 5. This CDR3 has 14 amino acids. CDR1 is SEHNR, CDR2 FQNEAQ, per germline (reference sequence).

The V and J genes are TRBV5-4 and TRBJ2-3; no definite D call. The length of the CDR3 is 13 residues. Germline V gene lookup returns CDR1 SGHNT and CDR2 YYREEE (reference sequence). Trimming left V 2 bases short and J 6 bases short, with 10 bases between. In DNA, the CDR3 is TGTGCCAGCAGCTTCGGCCCCGTCGATACGCAGTATTTT. Encoded protein: CASSFGPVDTQYF. The full variable domain, completed using reference TRBV5-4 and TRBJ2-3, is ETGVTQSPTHLIKTRGQQVTLRCSSQSGHNTVSWYQQALGQGPQFIFQYYREEENGRGNFPPRFSGLQFPNYSSELNVNALELDDSALYLCASSFGPVDTQYFGPGTRLTVL.

The V and J genes are TRBV28 and TRBJ1-5, with D tentatively TRBD1 (6 bases). The V gene lost 3 bases and the J gene lost 5 bases, with 11 bases spanning the gap. The germline gives CDR1 MDHEN, CDR2 SYDVKM. The CDR3 has 14 residues. The CDR3 nucleotides are TGTGCCAGCAGTTTGCAAAACAGGGATCAGCCCCAGCATTTT. Amino acids: CASSLQNRDQPQHF.

The CDR3 region is CATPTPPSGNTIYF. DNA for the CDR3: TGTGCCACCCCCACCCCCCCCTCTGGAAACACCATATATTTT. The rearrangement uses TRBV6-4 and TRBJ1-3; no definite D call. Deletions cut 10 bases from V and 0 bases from J, with 13 bases between. Germline assignment: CDR1 MRHNA and CDR2 SNTAGT. The CDR3 is 14 residues long.

The chain uses TRBV2 and TRBJ2-1; D is perhaps TRBD1 (6 bases). Germline lookup yields CDR1 SNHLY and CDR2 FYNNEI. V was cut by 0 bases and J by 0 bases, with 15 bases left in between. The CDR3 is 18 amino acids. The CDR3: CASSEADPGESSYNEQFF. DNA for the CDR3: TGTGCCAGCAGTGAAGCGGACCCAGGGGAAAGCTCCTACAATGAGCAGTTCTTC.

The V call is TRBV19, the J call TRBJ1-2; TRBD1 is a possible D gene (5 bases). This CDR3 comprises 15 residues. V lost 3 bases and J lost 4, with 15 bases in between. Germline V CDR1 and CDR2: LNHDA, SQIVND (reference sequence). Written as DNA, the CDR3 is TGTGCCAGTAGTATTAATGGGGGTTCGATCTATGGCTACACCTTC. Its protein is CASSINGGSIYGYTF.

This chain connects TRBV2 to TRBJ2-5, with 11 bases lining up with TRBD2. The CDR3 is 18 amino acids. Trimming cost V 5 bases and J 3 bases; bases outside gene matches: 14. Germline CDR1 reads SNHLY; CDR2 reads FYNNEI. The CDR3 DNA is TGTGCCAGCAGTTTAACTAGCGGGAGATCGGCCTTCAAAGAGACCCAGTACTTC. This sequence encodes CASSLTSGRSAFKETQYF.

This clone was found a few times. The chain is built from TRBV5-1 and TRBJ1-2, with D possibly matching TRBD1 (5 bases). This CDR3 is built from 15 residues. The ends were cut back, 0 bases at V and 2 bases at J, with 11 bases in the middle. Looked up from germline, CDR1 is SGHRS and CDR2 is YFSETQ. CDR3 coding DNA: TGCGCCAGCAGCTTGGCCCAGGGCTCGAACTATGGCTACACCTTC. It translates to CASSLAQGSNYGYTF. The full variable domain, with the rest looked up from reference TRBV5-1 and TRBJ1-2, is KAGVTQTPRYLIKTRGQQVTLSCSPISGHRSVSWYQQTPGQGLQFLFEYFSETQRNKGNFPGRFSGRQFSNSRSEMNVSTLELGDSALYLCASSLAQGSNYGYTFGSGTRLTVV.

The chain joins TRBV2 to TRBJ1-4; TRBD1 might be the D (6 bases). V lost 7 bases, J lost 2 bases, and 8 bases lay in between. The CDR3 has 13 residues. Germline values: CDR1 SNHLY, CDR2 FYNNEI. The DNA for the CDR3 is TGTGCCAGCAAAACAGGGACTAATGAAAAACTGTTTTTT. Its protein product is CASKTGTNEKLFF.

CDR3 nucleotides: TGCAGTGCTAGTGGTAGTGGCGATACGCAGTATTTT. Its translation is CSASGSGDTQYF. The chain couples TRBV20-1 to TRBJ2-3; D is ambiguous. This CDR3 spans 12 amino acids. Trimming removed 3 bases from V and 6 bases from J, with 10 bases in between. Germline V gene lookup returns CDR1 DFQATT and CDR2 SNEGSKA (reference sequence).